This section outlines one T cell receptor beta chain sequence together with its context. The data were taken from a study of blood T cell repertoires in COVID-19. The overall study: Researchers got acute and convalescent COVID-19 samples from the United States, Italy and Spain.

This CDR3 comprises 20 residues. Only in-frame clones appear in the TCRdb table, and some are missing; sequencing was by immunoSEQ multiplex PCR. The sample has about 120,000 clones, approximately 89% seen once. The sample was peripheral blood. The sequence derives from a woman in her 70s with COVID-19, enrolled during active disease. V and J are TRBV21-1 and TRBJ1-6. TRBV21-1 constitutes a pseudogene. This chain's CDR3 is CASTSWVIFRSCPTPGPLHF. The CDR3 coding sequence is TGTGCCAGCACCTCCTGGGTCATCTTCAGAAGCTGCCCCACCCCGGGGCCCCTCCACTTT.